This entry features one TCR beta chain sequence. Its antigen is unidentified. These data originate in a study of CD8 T cells in ankylosing spondylitis. The study's findings and limits: Existing reports had already noted some motif variants in reactive arthritis synovial fluid and blood. Seemingly characteristic of ankylosing spondylitis blood was a TCR beta motif consisting of eight highly homologous variants.

TCRdb used MiXCR to reprocess the 5' RACE reads, holding one entry per CDR3 protein. The sample has around 770,000 distinct CDR3 sequences; under 20% are singletons. CDR1 is LGHDT and CDR2 is YNNKEL in the germline V gene (reference sequence). V lost 3 bases and J lost 0, with 10 bases in between. The CDR3 is 15 residues long. This sequence originates from a male donor with ankylosing spondylitis. The sample consisted of blood, either unsorted or a sorted T cell fraction (not recorded which). The chain has TRBV3-1 and TRBJ2-3, with D possibly being TRBD1 (6 bases). The CDR3 region has the DNA TGTGCCAGCAGCCAGAACGGACAGAGCACAGATACGCAGTATTTT. Encoded protein: CASSQNGQSTDTQYF.